This TCR beta chain was found in a study of T cell repertoires in ileal Crohn's disease. Included were adult ileal or ileocolonic Crohn's patients indicated for ileocolonic resection. This clone was recorded only once. The V segment lost 3 bases and the J segment 3 bases; nucleotides outside the gene matches: 6. CDR1 is SGDLS and CDR2 is YYNGEE in the germline V gene. There are 14 residues in the CDR3. Some clones are missing from TCRdb's copy, which holds only in-frame ones; the method was immunoSEQ multiplex PCR. This sample has over 5,500 clones; roughly four fifths occur once, and the top ten carry 4.7%.

The chain recombines TRBV9 with TRBJ2-7; 7 positions agree with TRBD1. This receptor was identified in an adult with Crohn's disease. The specimen sequenced was ileal tissue. The DNA for the CDR3 is TGTGCCAGCAGCGAAACGGGACAGAACTACGAGCAGTACTTC. This translates into CASSETGQNYEQYF. Filled out from reference TRBV9 and TRBJ2-7, the complete variable domain reads DSGVTQTPKHLITATGQRVTLRCSPRSGDLSVYWYQQSLDQGLQFLIQYYNGEERAKGNILERFSAQQFPDLHSELNLSSLELGDSALYFCASSETGQNYEQYFGPGTRLTVT.